Shown below are 32 T cell receptor beta chains from a single sample sequenced in a study of siplizumab effects on memory and regulatory T cells (dated by TCRdb to about 2019). Cells from the mixed lymphocyte reactions were cocultured for less than seven days at 37 degrees C. Antigen specificity for these receptors is unknown. The receptor library was made with the immunoSEQ multiplex PCR assay. In its TCRdb copy, this immuneACCESS table keeps in-frame sequences only and misses some clones. Where compared with another copy, unresolved V genes explain less than half of these, and the others have no known cause. This sample gives approximately 20,000 clones in total; about 45% of them show up just once. 6% to 6.5% of the sample is held by the ten biggest clonotypes. Input material: CFSE-low (dividing) CD4+ T cells sorted from an allogeneic mixed lymphocyte reaction. The receptors were sampled from a human donor in good health; the cells came from an allogeneic mixed lymphocyte reaction. Some clones in this sample may be carry-over from other donors' samples.

This clone appeared a few times. The V gene is TRBV6-6, the J gene TRBJ1-6; D not resolved. The CDR3 is 11 amino acids. V was trimmed by 6 bases and J by 11 bases, leaving 8 bases between them. Germline lookup yields CDR1 MNHNY and CDR2 SVGAGI (reference sequence). The CDR3 coding sequence is TGTGCCAGCAGGCAAATAGCACCCCTCCACTTT. This sequence encodes CASRQIAPLHF.

The V call is TRBV10-3, the J call TRBJ2-5; 9 nucleotides line up with TRBD2. The J segment lost 5 bases and the V segment lost 6 bases, leaving 4 bases of the junction unmatched. Germline V CDR1 and CDR2: ENHRY, SYGVKD. The CDR3 contains 13 residues. The DNA for the CDR3 is TGTGCCATCAGGGGACTAGCTTGGGAGACCCAGTACTTC. Protein product: CAIRGLAWETQYF.

This clone occurred once. The chain carries TRBV6-5 and TRBJ2-2; D is uncertain. The CDR3 is made up of 13 amino acids. Deletions cut 8 bases from V and 4 bases from J, with 11 bases between. Germline CDR1 and CDR2: MNHEY and SVGAGI. The CDR3: CASREWATGELFF. The CDR3, as DNA: TGTGCCAGCCGAGAGTGGGCCACCGGGGAGCTGTTTTTT.

This clone is medium-sized in the sample. The chain links TRBV7-6 to TRBJ2-5; D may be TRBD2 (7 bases). Per the germline V gene, CDR1 is SGHVS and CDR2 is FNYEAQ. V lost 1 base and J lost 5, with 17 bases in between. The CDR3 is 16 amino acids. The CDR3 here is CASSLVGRGELETQYF. CDR3 DNA sequence: TGTGCCAGCAGCTTAGTGGGGAGGGGGGAGCTGGAGACCCAGTACTTC. Full variable domain (missing parts from reference TRBV7-6 and TRBJ2-5): GAGVSQSPRYKVTKRGQDVALRCDPISGHVSLYWYRQALGQGPEFLTYFNYEAQQDKSGLPNDRFSAERPEGSISTLTIQRTEQRDSAMYRCASSLVGRGELETQYFGPGTRLLVL.

The sample holds a few counts of this clone. The V gene is TRBV7-9, the J gene TRBJ2-5; maybe TRBD1 (5 bases). Trimming stripped 2 bases from V and 1 base from J, with 8 bases between. CDR1 and CDR2 (germline): SEHNR, FQNEAQ (reference sequence). CDR3 size: 14 residues. The CDR3 reads CASSLRQIQETQYF. Written as DNA, the CDR3 is TGTGCCAGCAGCTTAAGACAGATCCAAGAGACCCAGTACTTC.

This clone was seen a handful of times. This chain connects TRBV6-1 to TRBJ2-2, with D tentatively TRBD1 (7 bases). The CDR3 is 15 residues long. Germline loops: CDR1 MNHNS, CDR2 SASEGT. V was shortened by 10 bases and J by 1 base, with 16 bases between the two germline ends. The CDR3 loop is CAIKEGTVNTGELFF. As DNA, the CDR3 is TGTGCCATTAAGGAGGGGACAGTGAACACCGGGGAGCTGTTTTTT.

V is TRBV18 and J is TRBJ2-3; 8 bases are a match to TRBD1. The V gene's germline CDR1 is KGHSH and CDR2 LQKENI. V lost 3 bases and J lost 3; bases outside the gene matches: 8. The length of the CDR3 is 16 residues. CDR3 in amino acids: CASSPLGTGATDTQYF. CDR3 DNA: TGTGCCAGCTCACCGTTGGGGACAGGTGCGACAGATACGCAGTATTTT.

V usage is TRBV7-9 and J usage is TRBJ2-1, with D possibly matching TRBD2 (5 bases). V lost 1 base and J lost 6, with 13 bases in between. CDR3 length: 15 amino acids. Looked up from germline, CDR1 is SEHNR and CDR2 is FQNEAQ (reference sequence). The CDR3 sequence: CASSLGALVINEQFF. For the CDR3, the DNA is TGTGCCAGCAGCTTAGGGGCACTAGTGATCAATGAGCAGTTCTTC. Complete variable domain (other parts from reference TRBV7-9 and TRBJ2-1): DTGVSQNPRHKITKRGQNVTFRCDPISEHNRLYWYRQTLGQGPEFLTYFQNEAQLEKSRLLSDRFSAERPKGSFSTLEIQRTEQGDSAMYLCASSLGALVINEQFFGPGTRLTVL.

V gene TRBV5-5 combines with J gene TRBJ2-1; 7 nucleotides agree with TRBD2. Germline V gene data show CDR1 as SGHKS and CDR2 as YYEKEE (reference sequence). The trim removed 0 bases at V and 5 bases at J, leaving 5 bases unmatched. This CDR3 has 15 amino acids. In nucleotides, the CDR3 is TGTGCCAGCAGCTTGGCGCTACTAGCGAACAATGAGCAGTTCTTC. Amino acids: CASSLALLANNEQFF.

This chain uses TRBV28 with TRBJ2-3, with D hard to call. V was clipped by 8 bases and J by 2 bases, with 11 bases between them. The CDR3 has 13 residues. From germline, CDR1 is MDHEN and CDR2 SYDVKM. The CDR3 nucleotides are TGTGCCAGCGTTGGGGATTTCACAGATACGCAGTATTTT. This gives the protein CASVGDFTDTQYF.

V and J are TRBV7-3 and TRBJ2-1, with 8 bases matching TRBD1. Losses at the gene ends were 2 bases for V and 5 bases for J; bases not matched to a gene: 8. The germline CDR1 and CDR2 sequences are SGHTA and FQGTGA. There are 16 residues in the CDR3. CDR3 sequence: CASSLGAGTGNNEQFF. The CDR3 DNA reads as TGTGCCAGCAGCTTAGGCGCCGGGACAGGAAACAATGAGCAGTTCTTC.

This clone is medium-sized. The chain has TRBV2 and TRBJ1-4, with D possibly being TRBD1 (6 bases). The ends were cut back, 5 bases at V and 3 bases at J, with 13 bases in the middle. CDR3 length equals 15 residues. CDR1 SNHLY and CDR2 FYNNEI come from the germline V gene. The chain's CDR3 is CASSRQGLANEKLFF. The CDR3 DNA reads TGTGCCAGCAGTCGTCAGGGGCTCGCTAATGAAAAACTGTTTTTT.

The J gene is TRBJ2-3, the V gene TRBV7-9, with TRBD2 identical over 9 bases. This CDR3 has 16 amino acids. Germline trimming cut 3 bases from V and 8 bases from J; bases unmatched to any gene: 12. Germline CDR1 is SEHNR and CDR2 is FQNEAQ (reference sequence). The CDR3 is CASSFGSGGPGGTQYF. The CDR3 bases are TGTGCCAGCAGCTTCGGTAGCGGGGGTCCCGGGGGTACGCAGTATTTT. Supplemented by reference TRBV7-9 and TRBJ2-3, the full variable domain reads DTGVSQNPRHKITKRGQNVTFRCDPISEHNRLYWYRQTLGQGPEFLTYFQNEAQLEKSRLLSDRFSAERPKGSFSTLEIQRTEQGDSAMYLCASSFGSGGPGGTQYFGPGTRLTVL.

The chain has TRBV11-2 and TRBJ1-5, with D tentatively TRBD1 (5 bases). Trimming took off 4 bases at V and 3 bases at J, with 7 bases between the two ends. The length of the CDR3 is 13 residues. Germline CDR1 SGHAT, CDR2 FQNNGV. CDR3 amino acids: CASSWDFNQPQHF. In nucleotides, the CDR3 is TGTGCCAGCAGCTGGGACTTCAATCAGCCCCAGCATTTT.

This chain uses TRBV7-2 with TRBJ1-1, with 9 bases identical to TRBD1. This CDR3 spans 17 amino acids. Germline V gives CDR1 SGHTA, CDR2 FQGNSA. V shed 1 base, J shed 4 bases, and the junction held 10 bases outside the gene matches. CDR3: CASSLELGQGGITEAFF. The CDR3 DNA is TGTGCCAGCAGCTTAGAACTGGGACAGGGTGGTATCACTGAAGCTTTCTTT.

In this sample, this clone turned up a few times. This chain joins TRBV29-1 and TRBJ1-2; unclear D gene. Trimming removed 2 bases from V and 6 bases from J, with 16 bases in between. This CDR3 contains 14 residues. The germline V gene encodes CDR1 SQVTM and CDR2 ANQGSEA. CDR3 DNA sequence: TGCAGCGTTGAAATCAATGGTAGTATGGATGGCTACACCTTC. Translating it yields CSVEINGSMDGYTF. Looking up the rest from reference TRBV29-1 and TRBJ1-2 gives the full variable domain: SAVISQKPSRDICQRGTSLTIQCQVDSQVTMMFWYRQQPGQSLTLIATANQGSEATYESGFVIDKFPISRPNLTFSTLTVSNMSPEDSSIYLCSVEINGSMDGYTFGSGTRLTVV.

V is TRBV6-5 and J is TRBJ1-1; D is unclear. The germline V and J ends were trimmed by 5 bases and 4 bases, with 14 bases remaining between them. This CDR3 contains 14 residues. CDR1 MNHEY and CDR2 SVGAGI come from the germline V gene. CDR3 DNA sequence: TGTGCCAGCAGTGAAAGATCCGGATTCACTGAAGCTTTCTTT. Its protein is CASSERSGFTEAFF.

The chain couples TRBV6-6 to TRBJ1-2; D gene ambiguous. Germline loops: CDR1 MNHNY, CDR2 SVGAGI (reference sequence). The CDR3 runs 12 residues. V was trimmed by 11 bases and J by 4 bases, leaving 14 bases between them. The CDR3 coding sequence is TGTGCCGGAAAGAGGCTGGTCTATGGCTACACCTTC. Translating gives CAGKRLVYGYTF.

In this sample, this clone turned up a few times. V usage is TRBV7-6 and J usage is TRBJ2-7; 7 bases are a match to TRBD2. CDR3 length: 15 amino acids. After removal of 5 bases from V and 5 bases from J, the junction contained 12 bases not matched to a gene. Germline CDR1 SGHVS, CDR2 FNYEAQ. CDR3 DNA sequence: TGTGCCAGCAGCGCAAACGTACTAGCGAATAACGAGCAGTACTTC. This encodes CASSANVLANNEQYF.

Only a few counts were recorded for this clone. J is TRBJ2-3 and V is TRBV7-9, with TRBD2 matching over 11 bases. Germline CDR1 reads SEHNR; CDR2 reads FQNEAQ (reference sequence). This CDR3 region has 16 residues. Unmatched junction bases numbered 7, after V lost 4 bases and J lost 4 bases. The CDR3 sequence: CASSSTSGSLPDTQYF. DNA of the CDR3: TGTGCCAGCAGCTCAACTAGCGGGAGTCTTCCAGATACGCAGTATTTT. The variable domain in full, completed from reference TRBV7-9 and TRBJ2-3, reads DTGVSQNPRHKITKRGQNVTFRCDPISEHNRLYWYRQTLGQGPEFLTYFQNEAQLEKSRLLSDRFSAERPKGSFSTLEIQRTEQGDSAMYLCASSSTSGSLPDTQYFGPGTRLTVL.

This chain joins TRBV27 and TRBJ2-1; D not certain. The CDR3 runs to 13 residues. V was pared by 5 bases and J by 10 bases, with 15 bases between. Germline lookup yields CDR1 MNHEY and CDR2 SMNVEV (reference sequence). The CDR3: CASSNIFAREQFF. The CDR3 coding sequence is TGTGCCAGCAGTAATATTTTCGCGAGAGAGCAGTTCTTC.

A word on this clone: A much larger clonotype is one base distant, so this may be a read error. V and J are TRBV6-1 and TRBJ1-2; unclear D gene. The CDR3 is 17 amino acids. The germline V gene has CDR1 MNHNS and CDR2 SASEGT. Trimming left V 1 base short and J 0 bases short, with 15 bases between. CDR3 sequence (DNA): TGTGCCAGCAGTGAAGGAGGGCTTTGGCAATCTAACTATGGCTACACCTTC. Translated, it gives CASSEGGLWQSNYGYTF.

The rearrangement links TRBV28 to TRBJ2-5, with D possibly TRBD2 on 5 matching bases. V lost 5 bases and J lost 5, with 21 bases in between. Germline V gene data show CDR1 as MDHEN and CDR2 as SYDVKM. This CDR3 is 16 amino acids long. CDR3 residues: CASSRYGVGFFETQYF. The CDR3 bases are TGTGCCAGCAGTCGGTACGGGGTGGGGTTTTTTGAGACCCAGTACTTC.

This rearrangement joins TRBV27 to TRBJ2-7, with 7 bases identical to TRBD1. This CDR3 comprises 14 residues. Germline loops: CDR1 MNHEY, CDR2 SMNVEV (reference sequence). Germline trimming cut 8 bases from V and 2 bases from J; bases unmatched to any gene: 9. This chain's CDR3 is CASGPDRPPYEQYF. CDR3 nucleotides: TGTGCCAGCGGCCCGGACAGGCCCCCCTACGAGCAGTACTTC.

The CDR3 reads CASSPGFMYEQYF. CDR3 in DNA: TGCGCCAGCAGCCCAGGATTCATGTACGAGCAGTACTTC. The rearrangement joins TRBV4-1 to TRBJ2-7; D is ambiguous. V was pared by 4 bases and J by 4 bases, with 11 bases between. Germline loops: CDR1 MGHRA, CDR2 YSYEKL. The CDR3 contains 13 residues.

The chain employs TRBV6-1 and TRBJ2-1; D might be TRBD2 (5 bases). The CDR3 is 13 residues long. V dropped 2 bases and J dropped 7 bases, with 9 bases sitting between them. Looked up from germline, CDR1 is MNHNS and CDR2 is SASEGT. The CDR3: CASSEYPGNEQFF. For the CDR3, the DNA is TGTGCCAGCAGTGAATACCCGGGGAATGAGCAGTTCTTC.

The rearrangement joins TRBV9 to TRBJ2-7; maybe TRBD2 (5 bases). The length of the CDR3 is 12 residues. Germline V CDR1 and CDR2: SGDLS, YYNGEE. V was clipped by 4 bases and J by 6 bases, with 11 bases between them. CDR3 DNA: TGTGCCAGCAGCTTCGGACTGGGCGAGCAGTACTTC. Translated: CASSFGLGEQYF.

This clone has a count of ten or more. The chain carries TRBV6-5 and TRBJ1-5; the match to TRBD1 covers 8 bases. Germline lookup yields CDR1 MNHEY and CDR2 SVGAGI. V shed 6 bases, J shed 2 bases, and the junction held 3 bases outside the gene matches. This CDR3 is built from 14 residues. The CDR3 region is CASRMTGGNQPQHF. CDR3 in DNA: TGTGCCAGCAGGATGACAGGGGGCAATCAGCCCCAGCATTTT.

This clone was counted many times. V gene TRBV6-1 combines with J gene TRBJ1-2; D remains ambiguous. The CDR3 is 17 residues long. V was clipped by 1 base and J by 0 bases, with 15 bases between them. Germline values: CDR1 MNHNS, CDR2 SASEGT. The CDR3 nucleotides are TGTGCCAGCAGTGAAGGAGGGTTTTGGCAATCTAACTATGGCTACACCTTC. Its protein product is CASSEGGFWQSNYGYTF.

By proportion, this clone is medium-sized. The V gene is TRBV11-2, the J gene TRBJ2-5; D gene uncertain. The germline gives CDR1 SGHAT, CDR2 FQNNGV. The CDR3 totals 14 residues. V dropped 5 bases and J dropped 4 bases, with 14 bases sitting between them. CDR3 DNA sequence: TGTGCCAGCAGCCGTATTACGGTGGCAGAGACCCAGTACTTC. Its protein product is CASSRITVAETQYF. The variable domain in full, completed from reference TRBV11-2 and TRBJ2-5, reads EAGVAQSPRYKIIEKRQSVAFWCNPISGHATLYWYQQILGQGPKLLIQFQNNGVVDDSQLPKDRFSAERLKGVDSTLKIQPAKLEDSAVYLCASSRITVAETQYFGPGTRLLVL.

This chain joins TRBV9 and TRBJ1-3; D gene uncertain. This CDR3 region has 16 residues. The germline V gene has CDR1 SGDLS and CDR2 YYNGEE. V lost 0 bases and J lost 1, with 11 bases in between. As DNA, the CDR3 is TGTGCCAGCAGCGTAGATAGGTTCGGGTCTGGAAACACCATATATTTT. Amino acid sequence: CASSVDRFGSGNTIYF.

V and J are TRBV6-5 and TRBJ1-5; perhaps TRBD1 as D (6 bases). The CDR3 is made up of 12 amino acids. Trimming removed 6 bases at V and 5 bases at J, with 8 bases between. The V gene's germline CDR1 is MNHEY and CDR2 SVGAGI. As DNA, the CDR3 is TGTGCCAGCAGGAGGGGGGATCAGCCCCAGCATTTT. Translated, it gives CASRRGDQPQHF.